The T cell receptor beta chain described here comes from a study of shared clonotypes between healthy human individuals. General observations from the study: Genetic and exposure-history diversity was limited by the small donor number. Naive subsets, compared against memory subsets, generally had larger estimated richness values.

The assay was immunoSEQ multiplex PCR, and TCRdb's table has in-frame clones only and misses some. The table includes 2 million to 2.5 million clones, 85% to 95% detected once. Concerning this clone itself: The target antigen is unknown.

The germline CDR1 and CDR2 sequences are SGHTA and FQGNSA. The CDR3 loop spans 13 amino acids. With 2 bases removed from V and 9 bases from J, the gap between germline ends came to 13 bases. HIV-negative, healthy adults without recent acute infections or vaccinations were the donors. The chain recombines TRBV7-2 with TRBJ2-5; weak D call: TRBD2 (6 bases). The receptor was isolated from a young man in good health. Some clones in this sample may be carry-over from other donors' samples. The source material was naive CD4+ T cells from PBMCs. Specified subset: CD45RA+ positively selected. In DNA form, the CDR3 reads TGTGCCAGCAGCTTACCCACTTGGGAGGCCCAGTACTTC. Translated: CASSLPTWEAQYF.